These T cell receptor beta chains were read from a single sample in a study of blood T cells in healthy people across ages. TCRdb re-called the 5' RACE reads with MiXCR, one entry per CDR3 protein. There are approximately 850,000 distinct CDR3 sequences in the sample; 40% to 50% occur only once, and approximately 20% lies in the top ten. Material: blood. All receptors come from a man aged 55 to 69 in good health. Both conserved end residues are part of each CDR3. D genes are given only for firm matches. Rows give clone size only sometimes, using once, few, many, or a class for an expanded clone.

clone size	J gene	V gene	D gene	CDR3 protein	CDR3 DNA
-	TRBJ1-4	TRBV2	TRBD1	CASKGQGTEEKLFF	TGTGCCAGTAAGGGACAGGGAACGGAAGAAAAACTGTTTTTT
-	TRBJ2-1	TRBV12-5	-	CASGPRASSYNEQFF	TGTGCTAGTGGACCAAGGGCGAGCTCCTACAATGAGCAGTTCTTC
once	TRBJ2-7	TRBV5-1	-	CSSSANMAYEQYF	TGCTCCAGCAGCGCTAATATGGCCTACGAGCAGTACTTC
-	TRBJ1-2	TRBV15	-	CATSPKEGYDYTF	TGTGCCACCAGCCCCAAAGAAGGCTATGACTACACCTTC
-	TRBJ1-1	TRBV10-3	TRBD1	CAIWDSHFEAFF	TGTGCCATCTGGGACAGCCATTTTGAAGCTTTCTTT
-	TRBJ1-6	TRBV7-9	-	CASSPTEVSPLHF	TGTGCCAGCAGCCCCACTGAGGTCTCACCCCTCCACTTT
-	TRBJ2-5	TRBV5-6	TRBD1	CASSSGQGLGETQYF	TGTGCCAGCAGCTCGGGACAGGGTTTGGGGGAGACCCAGTACTTC
few	TRBJ1-2	TRBV12-3/TRBV12-4	TRBD1	CASSRYIRQGVLYGYTF	TGTGCCAGCAGCCGTTATATAAGACAGGGAGTTCTATATGGCTACACCTTC
-	TRBJ1-2	TRBV20-1	-	CSCLQEGREIGYTF	TGCAGTTGCCTACAAGAGGGCAGGGAAATTGGCTACACCTTC
-	TRBJ2-7	TRBV7-2	TRBD2	CASSSSGVSPELDF	TGTGCCAGCAGCTCCAGCGGGGTATCCCCTGAGTTGGACTTC
few	TRBJ1-2	TRBV10-3	-	CAISLRRGDGYTF	TGTGCCATCAGTTTAAGGAGGGGAGATGGCTACACCTTC
-	TRBJ2-5	TRBV7-2	TRBD2	CASSLSSSGGQETQYF	TGTGCCAGCAGCTTATCCTCTAGCGGGGGGCAAGAGACCCAGTACTTC
few	TRBJ1-6	TRBV6-6	-	CASSLMGSPLHF	TGTGCCAGCAGTTTAATGGGGTCACCCCTCCACTTT